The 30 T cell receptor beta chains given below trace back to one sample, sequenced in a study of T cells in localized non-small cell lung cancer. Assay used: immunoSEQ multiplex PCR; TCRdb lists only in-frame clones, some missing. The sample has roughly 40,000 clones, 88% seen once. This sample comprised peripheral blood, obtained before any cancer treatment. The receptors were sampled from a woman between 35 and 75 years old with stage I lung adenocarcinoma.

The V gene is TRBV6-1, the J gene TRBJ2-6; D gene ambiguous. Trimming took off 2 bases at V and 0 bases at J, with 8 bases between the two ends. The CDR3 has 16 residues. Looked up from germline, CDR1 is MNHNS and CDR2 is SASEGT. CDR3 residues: CASSENTRSGANVLTF. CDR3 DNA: TGTGCCAGCAGTGAAAACACCCGCTCTGGGGCCAACGTCCTGACTTTC.

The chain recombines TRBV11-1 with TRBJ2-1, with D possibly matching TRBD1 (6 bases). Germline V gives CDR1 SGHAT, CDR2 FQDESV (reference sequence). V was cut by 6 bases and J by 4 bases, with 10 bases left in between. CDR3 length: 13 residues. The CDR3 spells CASREDSYNEQFF. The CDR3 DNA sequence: TGTGCCAGCAGGGAGGACAGTTACAATGAGCAGTTCTTC.

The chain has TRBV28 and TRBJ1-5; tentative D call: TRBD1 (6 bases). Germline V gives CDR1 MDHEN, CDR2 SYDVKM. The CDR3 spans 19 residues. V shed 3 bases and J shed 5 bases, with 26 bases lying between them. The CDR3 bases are TGTGCCAGCAGTTTTTTTCTGGGCAGGGGCGACCACTCCGATCAGCCCCAGCATTTT. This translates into CASSFFLGRGDHSDQPQHF.

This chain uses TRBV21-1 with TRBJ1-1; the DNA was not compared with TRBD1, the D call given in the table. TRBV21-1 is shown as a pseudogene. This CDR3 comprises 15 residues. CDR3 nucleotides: TGTGCCAGCAGCTCGGACAGGTCAGAGAACACTGAAGCTTTCTTT. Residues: CASSSDRSENTEAFF.

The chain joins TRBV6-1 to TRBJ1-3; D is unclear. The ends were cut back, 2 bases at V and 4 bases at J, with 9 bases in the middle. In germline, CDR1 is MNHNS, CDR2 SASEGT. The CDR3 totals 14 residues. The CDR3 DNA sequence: TGTGCCAGCAGTGAAATGGCGATGGGAAACACCATATATTTT. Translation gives CASSEMAMGNTIYF.

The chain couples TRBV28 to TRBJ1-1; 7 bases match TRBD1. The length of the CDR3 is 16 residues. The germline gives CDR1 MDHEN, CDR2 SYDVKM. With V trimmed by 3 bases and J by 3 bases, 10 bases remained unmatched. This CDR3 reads CASSFPPTGAYTEAFF. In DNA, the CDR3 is TGTGCCAGCAGTTTCCCCCCCACAGGGGCATACACTGAAGCTTTCTTT.

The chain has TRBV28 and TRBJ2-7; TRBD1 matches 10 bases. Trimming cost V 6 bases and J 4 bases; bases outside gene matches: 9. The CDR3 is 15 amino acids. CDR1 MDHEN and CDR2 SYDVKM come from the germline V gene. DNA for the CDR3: TGTGCCAGCAGCCCGCGGGACAGGGGTGATTACGAGCAGTACTTC. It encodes CASSPRDRGDYEQYF. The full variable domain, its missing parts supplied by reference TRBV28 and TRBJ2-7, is DVKVTQSSRYLVKRTGEKVFLECVQDMDHENMFWYRQDPGLGLRLIYFSYDVKMKEKGDIPEGYSVSREKKERFSLILESASTNQTSMYLCASSPRDRGDYEQYFGPGTRLTVT.

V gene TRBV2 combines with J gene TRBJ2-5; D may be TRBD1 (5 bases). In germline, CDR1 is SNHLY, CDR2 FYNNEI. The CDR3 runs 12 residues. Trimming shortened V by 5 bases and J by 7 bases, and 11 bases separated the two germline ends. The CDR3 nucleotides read TGTGCCAGCAGTCAGGGATTGGGGACCCAGTACTTC. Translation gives CASSQGLGTQYF.

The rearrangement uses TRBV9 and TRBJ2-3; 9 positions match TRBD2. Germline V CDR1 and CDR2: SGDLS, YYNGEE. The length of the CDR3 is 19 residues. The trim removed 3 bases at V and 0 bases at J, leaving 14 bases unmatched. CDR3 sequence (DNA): TGTGCCAGCAGCGGTGTCGGCGCGGGAGGGTTCCCAAGCACAGATACGCAGTATTTT. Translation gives CASSGVGAGGFPSTDTQYF.

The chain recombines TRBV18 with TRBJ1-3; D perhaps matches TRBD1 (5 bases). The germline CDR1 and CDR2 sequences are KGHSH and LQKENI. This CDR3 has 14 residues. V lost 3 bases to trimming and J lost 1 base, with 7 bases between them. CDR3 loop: CASSPGASGNTIYF. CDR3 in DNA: TGTGCCAGCTCACCTGGGGCATCTGGAAACACCATATATTTT.

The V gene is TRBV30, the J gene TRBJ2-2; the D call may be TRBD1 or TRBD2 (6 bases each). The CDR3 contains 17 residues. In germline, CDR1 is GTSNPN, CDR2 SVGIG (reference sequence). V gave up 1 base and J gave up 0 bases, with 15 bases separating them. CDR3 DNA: TGTGCCTGGAGTGCCGCGAGGGGGGCGGCGAACACCGGGGAGCTGTTTTTT. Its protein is CAWSAARGAANTGELFF.

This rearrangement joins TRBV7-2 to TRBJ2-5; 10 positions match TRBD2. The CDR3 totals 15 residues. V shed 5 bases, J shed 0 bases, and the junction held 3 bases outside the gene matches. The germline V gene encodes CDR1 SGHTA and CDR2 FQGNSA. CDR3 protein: CASSKREGYQETQYF. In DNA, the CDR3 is TGTGCCAGCAGCAAGCGGGAGGGGTACCAAGAGACCCAGTACTTC. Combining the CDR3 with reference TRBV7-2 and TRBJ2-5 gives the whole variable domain GAGVSQSPSNKVTEKGKDVELRCDPISGHTALYWYRQSLGQGLEFLIYFQGNSAPDKSGLPSDRFSAERTGGSVSTLTIQRTQQEDSAVYLCASSKREGYQETQYFGPGTRLLVL.

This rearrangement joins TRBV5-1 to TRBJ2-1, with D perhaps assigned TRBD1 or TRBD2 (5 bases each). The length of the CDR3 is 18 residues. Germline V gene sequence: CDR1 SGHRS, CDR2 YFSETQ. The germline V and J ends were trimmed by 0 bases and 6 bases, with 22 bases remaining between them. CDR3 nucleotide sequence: TGCGCCAGCAGCTTGGGTTTTCGTGGGACCAAGCTCGGCAATGAGCAGTTCTTC. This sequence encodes CASSLGFRGTKLGNEQFF.

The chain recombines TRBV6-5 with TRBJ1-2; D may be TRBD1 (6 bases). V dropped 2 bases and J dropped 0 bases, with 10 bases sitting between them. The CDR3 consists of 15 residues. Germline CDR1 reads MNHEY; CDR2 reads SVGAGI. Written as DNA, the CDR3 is TGTGCCAGCAGTTACGGGGGGGGCTCTAACTATGGCTACACCTTC. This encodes CASSYGGGSNYGYTF.

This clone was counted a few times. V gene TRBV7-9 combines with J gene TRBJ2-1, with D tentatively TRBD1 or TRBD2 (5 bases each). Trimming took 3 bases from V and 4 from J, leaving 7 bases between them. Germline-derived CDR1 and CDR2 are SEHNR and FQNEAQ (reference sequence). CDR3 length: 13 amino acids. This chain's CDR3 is CASSLGPYNEQFF. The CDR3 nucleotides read TGTGCCAGCAGCTTGGGACCATACAATGAGCAGTTCTTC.

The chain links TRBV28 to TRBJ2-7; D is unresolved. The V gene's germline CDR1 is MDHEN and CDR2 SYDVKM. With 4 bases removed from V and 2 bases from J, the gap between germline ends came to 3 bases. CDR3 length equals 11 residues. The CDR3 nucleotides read TGTGCCAGCAGTTCCCCCTACGAGCAGTACTTC. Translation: CASSSPYEQYF.

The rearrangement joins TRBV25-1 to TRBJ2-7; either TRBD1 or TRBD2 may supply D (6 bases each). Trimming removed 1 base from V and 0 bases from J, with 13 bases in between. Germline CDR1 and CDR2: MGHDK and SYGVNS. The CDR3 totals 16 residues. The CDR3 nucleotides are TGTGCCAGCAGTGAATTTAGGGGGGCCAGCTCCTACGAGCAGTACTTC. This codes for CASSEFRGASSYEQYF.

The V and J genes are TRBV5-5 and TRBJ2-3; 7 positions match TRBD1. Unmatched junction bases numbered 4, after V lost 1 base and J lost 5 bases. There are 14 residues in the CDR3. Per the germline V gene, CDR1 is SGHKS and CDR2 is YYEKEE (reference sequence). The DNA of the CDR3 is TGTGCCAGCAGCTTGACAGGGGTAATAGATACGCAGTATTTT. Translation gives CASSLTGVIDTQYF. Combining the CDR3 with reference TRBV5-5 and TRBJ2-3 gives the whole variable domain DAGVTQSPTHLIKTRGQQVTLRCSPISGHKSVSWYQQVLGQGPQFIFQYYEKEERGRGNFPDRFSARQFPNYSSELNVNALLLGDSALYLCASSLTGVIDTQYFGPGTRLTVL.

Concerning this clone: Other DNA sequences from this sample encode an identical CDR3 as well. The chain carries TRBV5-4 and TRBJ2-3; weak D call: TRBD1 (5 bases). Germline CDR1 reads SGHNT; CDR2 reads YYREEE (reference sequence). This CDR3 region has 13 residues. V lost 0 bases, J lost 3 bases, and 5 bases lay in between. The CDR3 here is CASSLAGTDTQYF. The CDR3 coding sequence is TGTGCCAGCAGCTTGGCAGGGACAGATACGCAGTATTTT.

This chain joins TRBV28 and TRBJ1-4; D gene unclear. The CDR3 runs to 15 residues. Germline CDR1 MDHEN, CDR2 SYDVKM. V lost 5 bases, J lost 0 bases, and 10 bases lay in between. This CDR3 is CASSGAPPTNEKLFF. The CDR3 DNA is TGTGCCAGCAGTGGAGCACCACCAACTAATGAAAAACTGTTTTTT.

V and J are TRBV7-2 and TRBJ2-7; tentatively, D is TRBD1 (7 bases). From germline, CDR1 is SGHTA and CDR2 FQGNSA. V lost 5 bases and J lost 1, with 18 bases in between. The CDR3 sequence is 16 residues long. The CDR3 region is CASSPWRDSLSYEQYF. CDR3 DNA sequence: TGTGCCAGCAGCCCCTGGCGGGACAGCCTTTCCTACGAGCAGTACTTC. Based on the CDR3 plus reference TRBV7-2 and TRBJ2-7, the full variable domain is GAGVSQSPSNKVTEKGKDVELRCDPISGHTALYWYRQSLGQGLEFLIYFQGNSAPDKSGLPSDRFSAERTGGSVSTLTIQRTQQEDSAVYLCASSPWRDSLSYEQYFGPGTRLTVT.

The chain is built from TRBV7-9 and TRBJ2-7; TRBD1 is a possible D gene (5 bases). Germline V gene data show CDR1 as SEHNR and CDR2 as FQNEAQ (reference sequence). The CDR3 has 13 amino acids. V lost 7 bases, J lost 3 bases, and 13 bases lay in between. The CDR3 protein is CASKSGWNYEQYF. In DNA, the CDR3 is TGTGCCAGCAAATCAGGGTGGAACTACGAGCAGTACTTC. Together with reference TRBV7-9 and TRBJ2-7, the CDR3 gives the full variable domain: DTGVSQNPRHKITKRGQNVTFRCDPISEHNRLYWYRQTLGQGPEFLTYFQNEAQLEKSRLLSDRFSAERPKGSFSTLEIQRTEQGDSAMYLCASKSGWNYEQYFGPGTRLTVT.

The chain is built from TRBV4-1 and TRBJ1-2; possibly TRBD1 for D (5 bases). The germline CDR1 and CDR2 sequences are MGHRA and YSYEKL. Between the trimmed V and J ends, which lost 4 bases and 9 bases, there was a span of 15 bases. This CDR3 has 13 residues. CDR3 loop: CASSLTPGGSYTF. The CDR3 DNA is TGCGCCAGCAGCCTCACACCGGGGGGGAGCTACACCTTC.

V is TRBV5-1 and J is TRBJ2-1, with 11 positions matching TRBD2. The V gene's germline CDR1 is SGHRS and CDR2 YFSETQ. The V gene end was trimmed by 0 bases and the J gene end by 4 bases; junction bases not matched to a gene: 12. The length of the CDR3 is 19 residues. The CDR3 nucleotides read TGCGCCAGCAGCTTGGAGACTAGCGGGAAGGTCGGGGCTTACAATGAGCAGTTCTTC. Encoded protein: CASSLETSGKVGAYNEQFF.

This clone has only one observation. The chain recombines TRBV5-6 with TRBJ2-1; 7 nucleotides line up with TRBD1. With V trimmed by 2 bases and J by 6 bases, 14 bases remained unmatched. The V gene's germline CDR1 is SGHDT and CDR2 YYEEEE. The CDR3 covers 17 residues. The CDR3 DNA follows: TGTGCCAGCAGCTTAAGTTTGCAGCGAGGGGGCCCCAATGAGCAGTTCTTC. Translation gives CASSLSLQRGGPNEQFF.

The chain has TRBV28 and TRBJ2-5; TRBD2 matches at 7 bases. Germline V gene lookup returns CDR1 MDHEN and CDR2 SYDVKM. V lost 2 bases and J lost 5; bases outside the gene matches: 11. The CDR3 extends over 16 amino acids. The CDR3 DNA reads TGTGCCAGCAGTTTAGGGGGACTACTTTCTCTCGAGACCCAGTACTTC. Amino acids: CASSLGGLLSLETQYF. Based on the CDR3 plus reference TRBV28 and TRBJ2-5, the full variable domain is DVKVTQSSRYLVKRTGEKVFLECVQDMDHENMFWYRQDPGLGLRLIYFSYDVKMKEKGDIPEGYSVSREKKERFSLILESASTNQTSMYLCASSLGGLLSLETQYFGPGTRLLVL.

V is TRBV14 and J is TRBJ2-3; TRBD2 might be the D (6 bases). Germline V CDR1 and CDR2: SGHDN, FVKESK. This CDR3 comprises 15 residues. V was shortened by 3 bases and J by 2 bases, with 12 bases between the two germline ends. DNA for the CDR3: TGTGCCAGCAGCCAGACTAGTGCAGTCACAGATACGCAGTATTTT. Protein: CASSQTSAVTDTQYF.

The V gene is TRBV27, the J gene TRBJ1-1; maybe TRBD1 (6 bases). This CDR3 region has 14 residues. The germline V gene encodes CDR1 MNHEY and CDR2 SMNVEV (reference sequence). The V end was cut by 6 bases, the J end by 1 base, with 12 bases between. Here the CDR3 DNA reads TGTGCCAGCAGGCAGTCGGGGGCGAACACTGAAGCTTTCTTT. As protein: CASRQSGANTEAFF.

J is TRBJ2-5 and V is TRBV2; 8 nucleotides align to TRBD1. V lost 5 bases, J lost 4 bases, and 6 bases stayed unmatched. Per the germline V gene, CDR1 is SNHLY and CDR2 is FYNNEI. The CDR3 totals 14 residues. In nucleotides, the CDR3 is TGTGCCAGCAGTCTTACAGGGGGAGGAGAGACCCAGTACTTC. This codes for CASSLTGGGETQYF. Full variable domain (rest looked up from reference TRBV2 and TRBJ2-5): EPEVTQTPSHQVTQMGQEVILRCVPISNHLYFYWYRQILGQKVEFLVSFYNNEISEKSEIFDDQFSVERPDGSNFTLKIRSTKLEDSAMYFCASSLTGGGETQYFGPGTRLLVL.

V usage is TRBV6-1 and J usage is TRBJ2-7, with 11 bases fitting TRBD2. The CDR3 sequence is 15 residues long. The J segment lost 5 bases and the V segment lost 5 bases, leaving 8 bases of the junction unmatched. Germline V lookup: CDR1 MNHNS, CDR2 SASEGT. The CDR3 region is CASSQGTSGGDEQYF. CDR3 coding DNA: TGTGCCAGCAGTCAGGGGACTAGCGGTGGGGACGAGCAGTACTTC.